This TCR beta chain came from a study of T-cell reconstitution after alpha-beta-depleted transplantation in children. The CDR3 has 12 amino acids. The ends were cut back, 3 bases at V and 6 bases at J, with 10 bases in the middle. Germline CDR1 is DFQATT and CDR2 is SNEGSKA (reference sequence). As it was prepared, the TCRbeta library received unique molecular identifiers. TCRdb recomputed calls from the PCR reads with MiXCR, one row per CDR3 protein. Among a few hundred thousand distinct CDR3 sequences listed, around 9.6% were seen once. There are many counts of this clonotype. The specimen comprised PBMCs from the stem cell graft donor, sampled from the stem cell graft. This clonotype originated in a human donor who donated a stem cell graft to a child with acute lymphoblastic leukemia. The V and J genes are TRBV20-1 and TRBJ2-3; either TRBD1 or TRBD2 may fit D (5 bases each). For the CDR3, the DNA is TGCAGTGCTAGCGGGGCGACGGATACGCAGTATTTT. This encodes CSASGATDTQYF.